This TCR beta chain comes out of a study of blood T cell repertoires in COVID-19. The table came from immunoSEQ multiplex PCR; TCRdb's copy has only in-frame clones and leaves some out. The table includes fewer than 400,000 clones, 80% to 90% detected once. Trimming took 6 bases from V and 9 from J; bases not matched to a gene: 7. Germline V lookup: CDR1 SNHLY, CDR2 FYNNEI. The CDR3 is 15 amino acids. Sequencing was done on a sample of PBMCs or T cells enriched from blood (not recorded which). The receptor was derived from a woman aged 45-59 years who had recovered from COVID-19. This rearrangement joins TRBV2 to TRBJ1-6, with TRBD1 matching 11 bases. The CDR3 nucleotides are TGTGCCAGCAGATCCCCCGGGACAGGGGGTTCACCCCTCCACTTT. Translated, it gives CASRSPGTGGSPLHF.